This T cell receptor (beta chain) emerged from a study of cytomegalovirus exposure and HLA in healthy donors. Study-wide points: Confirmation in vitro established that three CMV-associated chains were specific for CMV antigens.

The CDR3 sequence is 16 residues long. The germline V gene has CDR1 KGHSH and CDR2 LQKENI. The V end lost 3 bases, the J end lost 2 bases, and 16 bases lay between the germline ends. Comments on this clone: The target antigen is unknown.

In nominal health when sampled, donors likely had unrecorded immune exposures nonetheless. 13 Jbeta primers and 60 Vbeta primers were used for the PCR. Method: immunoSEQ multiplex PCR; TCRdb's copy keeps in-frame clones and lacks some. The sample comprises 130,000 or so clones, around 78% of which are singletons, and 1.5% rests with the top ten. The chain couples TRBV18 to TRBJ1-1; D is uncertain. The clonotype was recovered from a man aged 40-49 years in good health and CMV-seronegative. Sequencing input: PBMCs. The CDR3 DNA reads as TGTGCCAGCTCACCCACGGGGAGCGCTCCAAACACTGAAGCTTTCTTT. Translating gives CASSPTGSAPNTEAFF.